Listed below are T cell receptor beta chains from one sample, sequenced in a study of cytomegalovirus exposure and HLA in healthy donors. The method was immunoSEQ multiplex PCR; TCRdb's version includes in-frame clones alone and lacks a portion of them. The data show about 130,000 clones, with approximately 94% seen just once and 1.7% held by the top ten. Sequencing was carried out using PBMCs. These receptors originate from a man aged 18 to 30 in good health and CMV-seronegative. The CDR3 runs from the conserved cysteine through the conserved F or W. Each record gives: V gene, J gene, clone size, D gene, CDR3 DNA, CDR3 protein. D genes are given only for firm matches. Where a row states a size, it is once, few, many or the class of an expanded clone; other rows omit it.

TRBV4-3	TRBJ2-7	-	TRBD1	TGCGCCAGCAGCCGGGACAGGGGGTACGAGCAGTACTTC	CASSRDRGYEQYF
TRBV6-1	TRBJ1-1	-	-	TGTGCCAGCAGTCTCCGGGGGGTGTATGAAGCTTTCTTT	CASSLRGVYEAFF
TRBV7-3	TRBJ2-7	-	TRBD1	TGTGCCAGCAGCTTAAGGGCCGGGACAGGGACCTACGAGCAGTACTTC	CASSLRAGTGTYEQYF
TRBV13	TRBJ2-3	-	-	TGTGCCAGCAGCTTAAATCCGGAGGAGGGTACGCAGTATTTT	CASSLNPEEGTQYF
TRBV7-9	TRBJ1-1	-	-	TGTGCCAGCAGCTCGAGGGAGAACACTGAAGCTTTCTTT	CASSSRENTEAFF
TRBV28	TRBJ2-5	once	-	TGTGCCAGCAGTCTCGGAGAGACCCAGTACTTC	CASSLGETQYF
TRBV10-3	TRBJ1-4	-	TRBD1	TGTGCCATCAGTGCGGGACAGGGGAATGAAAAACTGTTTTTT	CAISAGQGNEKLFF
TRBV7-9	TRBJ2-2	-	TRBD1	TGTGCCAGCAGCTCGACAGGGATCAACACCGGGGAGCTGTTTTTT	CASSSTGINTGELFF
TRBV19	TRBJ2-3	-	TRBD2	TGTGCCAGTCTTCCACGGGAGGCAGATACGCAGTATTTT	CASLPREADTQYF
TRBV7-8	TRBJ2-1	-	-	TGTGCCAGCAGCCCAAGGGGAGGCCTCCACAATGAGCAGTTCTTC	CASSPRGGLHNEQFF
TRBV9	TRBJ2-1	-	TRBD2	TGTGCCAGCAGCGAACGACTAGCGGGAGACAATGAGCAGTTCTTC	CASSERLAGDNEQFF
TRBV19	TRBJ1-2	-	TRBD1	TGTGCCAGTGCAAGGGACAGGGAAGTAACTCATCATGGCTACACCTTC	CASARDREVTHHGYTF
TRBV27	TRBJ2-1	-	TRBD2	TGTGCCAGCAGTGAGGGACTAGCGGGAATTTACAATGAGCAGTTCTTC	CASSEGLAGIYNEQFF
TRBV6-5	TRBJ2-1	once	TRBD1	TGTGCCAGCAGTTACCACGGGACAGGCTCCTACAATGAGCAGTTCTTC	CASSYHGTGSYNEQFF
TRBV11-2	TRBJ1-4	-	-	TGTGCCAGCAGACGCACGACAGGCGTCGGTAATGAAAAACTGTTTTTT	CASRRTTGVGNEKLFF
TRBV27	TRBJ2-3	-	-	TGTGCCAGCAGTTTGTTTGGGCCGAGCACAGATACGCAGTATTTT	CASSLFGPSTDTQYF
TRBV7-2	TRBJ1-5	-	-	TGTGCCAGCAGCTCCCTTTTCGGGGGCAATCAGCCCCAGCATTTT	CASSSLFGGNQPQHF
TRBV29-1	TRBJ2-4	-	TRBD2	TGCAGCGCCGCTAGCGGCAGTGGAAACATTCAGTACTTC	CSAASGSGNIQYF
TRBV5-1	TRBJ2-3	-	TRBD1	TGCGCCAGCAGATACGTACGGGACAGGGGGACAGATACGCAGTATTTT	CASRYVRDRGTDTQYF
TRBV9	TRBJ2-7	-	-	TGTGCCAGCAGCGTGGGGGGTGGAACCTACGAGCAGTACTTC	CASSVGGGTYEQYF
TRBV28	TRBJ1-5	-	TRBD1	TGTGCCAGCAGCCCCATACCGGGACAGGGAAAACCCCAGCATTTT	CASSPIPGQGKPQHF
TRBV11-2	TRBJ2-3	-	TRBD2	TGTGCCAGCACCCGGGGACTAGCGGGAGGTGATACGCAGTATTTT	CASTRGLAGGDTQYF
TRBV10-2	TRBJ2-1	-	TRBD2	TGCGCCAGCAGTGATGTTCAGAGACTAGCGGGATTACAGGGTGAGCAGTTCTTC	CASSDVQRLAGLQGEQFF
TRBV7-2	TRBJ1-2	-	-	TGTGCCAGCAGCCCCGCCGGAGACGACTATGGCTACACCTTC	CASSPAGDDYGYTF